This T cell receptor (beta chain) was identified in a study of blood T cells in healthy people across ages. The wider study: Capture by template switching was about one barcoded beta molecule per two T cells.

Per the germline V gene, CDR1 is SGHTA and CDR2 is FQGNSA. The ends were cut back, 1 base at V and 7 bases at J, with 10 bases in the middle. The CDR3 contains 13 residues. Study observations and caveats: Nothing was known about donor CMV status, and this possibly confounded expanded clonotype changes.

It was with a sample-barcoded 5' primer and a J-beta primer mix that a second PCR of roughly 7 to 12 cycles was run. Every cDNA molecule bore a tag from a template-switch adaptor containing 12 random nucleotides. Via MiXCR, TCRdb re-called the 5' RACE reads, giving one row per CDR3 protein. The sample records roughly 730,000 distinct CDR3 sequences, approximately 53% being singletons. This clonotype has a single count. Its specificity is not known. The sample comprised blood. The rearrangement links TRBV7-2 to TRBJ1-2; D remains ambiguous. The sequence was obtained from a man aged 40-49 years in good health. The CDR3 spells CASSLGPGRGYTF. The CDR3, as DNA: TGTGCCAGCAGCTTAGGCCCGGGCCGTGGCTACACCTTC.